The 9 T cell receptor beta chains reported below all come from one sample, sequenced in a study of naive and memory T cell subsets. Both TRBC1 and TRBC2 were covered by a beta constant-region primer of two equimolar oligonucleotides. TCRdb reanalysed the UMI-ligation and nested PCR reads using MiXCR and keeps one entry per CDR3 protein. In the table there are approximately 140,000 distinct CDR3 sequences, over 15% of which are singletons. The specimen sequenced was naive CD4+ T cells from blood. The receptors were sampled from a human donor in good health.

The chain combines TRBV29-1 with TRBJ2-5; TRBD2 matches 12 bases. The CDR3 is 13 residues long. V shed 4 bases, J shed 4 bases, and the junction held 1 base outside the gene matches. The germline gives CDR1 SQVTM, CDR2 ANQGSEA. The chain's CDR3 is CSVVTSGGETQYF. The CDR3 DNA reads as TGCAGCGTTGTGACTAGCGGGGGAGAGACCCAGTACTTC.

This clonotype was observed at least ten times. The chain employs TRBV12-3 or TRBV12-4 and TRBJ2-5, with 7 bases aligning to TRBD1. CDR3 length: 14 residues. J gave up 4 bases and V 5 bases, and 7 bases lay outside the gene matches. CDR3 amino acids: CASSPSTGRETQYF. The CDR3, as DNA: TGTGCCAGCAGTCCGTCGACAGGGAGAGAGACCCAGTACTTC.

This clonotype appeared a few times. Here the CDR3 DNA reads TGCAGTGCTAGGGATACAGGGGGCCCAAACACTGAAGCTTTCTTT. Translation gives CSARDTGGPNTEAFF. The chain recombines TRBV20-1 with TRBJ1-1; 9 nucleotides match TRBD1. The CDR3 spans 15 residues. The J segment lost 2 bases and the V segment lost 3 bases, leaving 7 bases of the junction unmatched. Germline V gene sequence: CDR1 DFQATT, CDR2 SNEGSKA (reference sequence).

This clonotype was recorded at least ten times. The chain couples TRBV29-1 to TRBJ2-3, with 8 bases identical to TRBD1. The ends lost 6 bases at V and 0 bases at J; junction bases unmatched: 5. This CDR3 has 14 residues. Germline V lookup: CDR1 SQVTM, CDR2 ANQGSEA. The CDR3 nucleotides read TGCAGCGTCACTGGACAGGGAAGCACAGATACGCAGTATTTT. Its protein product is CSVTGQGSTDTQYF.

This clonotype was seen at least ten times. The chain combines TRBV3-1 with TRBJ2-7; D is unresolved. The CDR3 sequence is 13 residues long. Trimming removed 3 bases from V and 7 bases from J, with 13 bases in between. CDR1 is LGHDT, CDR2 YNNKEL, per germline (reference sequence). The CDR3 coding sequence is TGTGCCAGCAGCCAGGCGGACCTCTGGGAGCAGTACTTC. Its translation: CASSQADLWEQYF.

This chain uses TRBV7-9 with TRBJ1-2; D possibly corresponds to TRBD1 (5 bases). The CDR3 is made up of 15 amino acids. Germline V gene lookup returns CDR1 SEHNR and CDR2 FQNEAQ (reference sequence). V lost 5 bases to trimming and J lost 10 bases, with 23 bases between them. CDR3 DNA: TGTGCCAGCAGCCACCGGGACGTCCGCTATGGTGACTACACCTTC. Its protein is CASSHRDVRYGDYTF.

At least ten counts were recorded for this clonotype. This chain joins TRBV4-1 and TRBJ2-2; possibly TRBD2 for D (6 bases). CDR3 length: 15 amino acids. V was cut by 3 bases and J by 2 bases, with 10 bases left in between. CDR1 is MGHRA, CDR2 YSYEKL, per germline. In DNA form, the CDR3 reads TGCGCCAGCAGCCACGGGACTTTAAACACCGGGGAGCTGTTTTTT. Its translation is CASSHGTLNTGELFF.

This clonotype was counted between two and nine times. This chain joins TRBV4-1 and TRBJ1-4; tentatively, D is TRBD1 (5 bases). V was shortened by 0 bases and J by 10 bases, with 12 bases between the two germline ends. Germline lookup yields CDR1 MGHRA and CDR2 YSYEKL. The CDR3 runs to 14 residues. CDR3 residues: CASSQDRREGKLFF. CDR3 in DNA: TGCGCCAGCAGCCAAGATCGCAGGGAAGGAAAACTGTTTTTT.

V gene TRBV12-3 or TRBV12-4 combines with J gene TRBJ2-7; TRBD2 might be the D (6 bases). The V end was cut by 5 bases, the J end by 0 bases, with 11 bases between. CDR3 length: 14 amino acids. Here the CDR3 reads CASSVDSGSYEQYF. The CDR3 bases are TGTGCCAGCAGTGTTGATAGCGGCTCCTACGAGCAGTACTTC.